This is a list of T cell receptor beta chains from one sample in a study of blood T cell repertoires in COVID-19. The table came from immunoSEQ multiplex PCR; TCRdb's copy has only in-frame clones and leaves some out. The sample yields about 40,000 clones, around 83% seen once. Sequenced sample: peripheral blood. The receptors shown here come from a human donor in a cohort sampled during active COVID-19. The CDR3 runs from the conserved cysteine through the conserved F or W. The D gene is left open where the match is weak. Expanded clones get a size class; other rows say once, few or many, or leave the size out.

CASSLVRAGAENEQFF,TGCGCCAGCAGCTTGGTCAGGGCGGGGGCGGAAAATGAGCAGTTCTTC,-,TRBV5-1,once,TRBJ2-1
CASSLASSGNTIYF,TGCGCCAGCAGCTTGGCCAGCTCTGGAAACACCATATATTTT,-,TRBV5-1,-,TRBJ1-3
CASSLVAVAKATNEKLFF,TGTGCCAGCAGCTTAGTTGCGGTCGCCAAAGCAACTAATGAAAAACTGTTTTTT,-,TRBV7-2,-,TRBJ1-4
CASRVGGDTQYF,TGCGCCAGCAGAGTTGGGGGGGATACGCAGTATTTT,-,TRBV4-1,-,TRBJ2-3
CASKKATGVYEQYF,TGTGCCAGCAAGAAAGCGACAGGGGTCTACGAGCAGTACTTC,TRBD1,TRBV6-1,-,TRBJ2-7
CASSSYREPYEQYF,TGTGCCAGCAGTTCTTACAGGGAGCCCTACGAGCAGTACTTC,-,TRBV6-5,-,TRBJ2-7
CASRRGNEQFF,TGTGCCAGCAGGCGAGGGAATGAGCAGTTCTTC,-,TRBV25-1,-,TRBJ2-1
CASSQQGSGNTIYF,TGTGCCAGCAGCCAACAGGGCTCTGGAAACACCATATATTTT,-,TRBV5-4,-,TRBJ1-3
CSGGTGHEQYF,TGCAGCGGGGGGACAGGCCACGAGCAGTACTTC,TRBD1,TRBV29-1,-,TRBJ2-7
CASRLADRGNGYTF,TGTGCCAGCAGGCTCGCGGACAGGGGAAATGGCTACACCTTC,TRBD1,TRBV2,-,TRBJ1-2
CASSGGQGANQPQHF,TGTGCCAGCAGCGGGGGACAGGGCGCAAATCAGCCCCAGCATTTT,TRBD1,TRBV2,-,TRBJ1-5
CATRGQGEPGYTF,TGTGCCACCAGAGGACAGGGGGAACCTGGCTACACCTTC,TRBD1,TRBV24-1,once,TRBJ1-2
CASSEDDWYYGYTF,TGTGCCAGCAGTGAAGATGACTGGTACTATGGCTACACCTTC,-,TRBV6-1,few,TRBJ1-2
CASSSQGGSTEAFF,TGTGCCAGCTCATCACAGGGAGGGAGCACTGAAGCTTTCTTT,-,TRBV18,-,TRBJ1-1
CASGPRGGNTEAFF,TGTGCTAGTGGCCCTCGGGGGGGGAACACTGAAGCTTTCTTT,-,TRBV12-5,-,TRBJ1-1
CASSLTRNTEAFF,TGTGCCAGCAGCCTCACTAGGAACACTGAAGCTTTCTTT,-,TRBV2,-,TRBJ1-1
CASNFRDRSNNEQFF,TGTGCCAGCAACTTCCGGGACAGGTCTAACAATGAGCAGTTCTTC,TRBD1,TRBV2,-,TRBJ2-1
CASSASGGANTQYF,TGTGCCAGCAGTGCTAGCGGGGGGGCAAATACGCAGTATTTT,TRBD2,TRBV2,-,TRBJ2-3
CASSTDINQPQHF,TGTGCCAGCAGTACGGACATCAATCAGCCCCAGCATTTT,-,TRBV12-3/TRBV12-4,-,TRBJ1-5
CASTGLAGSNTQYF,TGTGCCTCTACGGGACTAGCGGGGTCGAATACGCAGTATTTT,TRBD2,TRBV6-5,-,TRBJ2-3
CASSLVEGSNTDTQYF,TGCGCCAGCAGCTTGGTGGAGGGGTCTAACACAGATACGCAGTATTTT,-,TRBV5-1,-,TRBJ2-3
CASSPAERGVIETQYF,TGTGCCAGCAGCCCCGCAGAGCGGGGGGTAATAGAGACCCAGTACTTC,TRBD2,TRBV7-8,-,TRBJ2-5
CASSLDAGGFSYEQYF,TGTGCCAGCAGCTTAGACGCAGGGGGCTTCTCCTACGAGCAGTACTTC,TRBD1,TRBV7-9,-,TRBJ2-7
CASSLSRNEQFF,TGTGCCAGCAGCTTGTCACGGAATGAGCAGTTCTTC,-,TRBV5-4,-,TRBJ2-1
CASNDRVNTEAFF,TGTGCCAGCAACGACAGGGTGAACACTGAAGCTTTCTTT,TRBD1,TRBV6-5,-,TRBJ1-1
CSVQGLAEKLFF,TGCAGCGTTCAGGGTTTAGCCGAAAAACTGTTTTTT,-,TRBV29-1,once,TRBJ1-4
CASSLALTREKLFF,TGTGCCAGCAGCTTGGCCCTAACGAGGGAAAAACTGTTTTTT,-,TRBV5-6,-,TRBJ1-4
CASSQPMTPADTQYF,TGTGCCAGCAGCCAACCGATGACTCCCGCAGATACGCAGTATTTT,-,TRBV3-1/TRBV3-2,-,TRBJ2-3
CASSETGVYGYTF,TGTGCCAGCAGTGAAACGGGGGTGTATGGCTACACCTTC,-,TRBV2,-,TRBJ1-2
CASSLSRTSGGAAGEETQYF,TGTGCCAGCAGCCTATCCAGGACTAGCGGGGGGGCCGCGGGGGAAGAGACCCAGTACTTC,TRBD2,TRBV7-8,-,TRBJ2-5
CASSPSLGAFF,TGTGCCAGCAGCCCATCGCTAGGAGCTTTCTTT,-,TRBV5-8,once,TRBJ1-1
CASSPFTDSRETQYF,TGTGCCAGCAGCCCCTTTACCGACAGCAGGGAGACCCAGTACTTC,-,TRBV7-2,-,TRBJ2-5
CASEEGLAKNIQYF,TGTGCCAGCGAGGAGGGTTTAGCCAAAAACATTCAGTACTTC,-,TRBV6-5,-,TRBJ2-4
CASSLGYRGRNTIYF,TGCGCCAGCAGCTTGGGCTACAGGGGGCGGAACACCATATATTTT,TRBD1,TRBV5-1,few,TRBJ1-3
CASSIIGQGVVSGANVLTF,TGTGCCAGTAGTATTATTGGACAGGGGGTTGTATCCGGGGCCAACGTCCTGACTTTC,TRBD1,TRBV19,-,TRBJ2-6
CASSEGQDTDTQYF,TGTGCCAGCAGCGAGGGACAGGACACAGATACGCAGTATTTT,TRBD1,TRBV6-6,-,TRBJ2-3
CATSRDQGRSNQPQHF,TGTGCCACCAGCAGAGACCAGGGCCGCTCGAATCAGCCCCAGCATTTT,-,TRBV15,-,TRBJ1-5
CASSLAGQNYGYTF,TGTGCCAGCAGCTTAGCTGGTCAGAACTATGGCTACACCTTC,-,TRBV7-2,-,TRBJ1-2
CASSRGPNTEAFF,TGTGCCAGCAGCAGGGGGCCCAACACTGAAGCTTTCTTT,TRBD1,TRBV6-5,-,TRBJ1-1
CSAKTTGLGNIQYF,TGCAGCGCTAAAACGACTGGTCTCGGGAACATTCAGTACTTC,-,TRBV29-1,-,TRBJ2-4
CAISAYESNQPQHF,TGTGCCATCAGTGCCTATGAAAGCAATCAGCCCCAGCATTTT,-,TRBV10-3,-,TRBJ1-5
CASSRRDLSSYNEQFF,TGTGCCAGCAGCCGTCGGGACTTAAGCTCCTACAATGAGCAGTTCTTC,-,TRBV7-8,-,TRBJ2-1
CASSLVRPSQADTQYF,TGCGCCAGCAGCTTGGTTAGACCCTCCCAGGCAGATACGCAGTATTTT,-,TRBV5-1,-,TRBJ2-3
CASSLRQGQKETQYF,TGTGCCAGCAGCTTACGACAGGGGCAAAAAGAGACCCAGTACTTC,TRBD1,TRBV7-8,large,TRBJ2-5
CASSLARGNTEAFF,TGCGCCAGCAGCTTGGCCAGGGGCAACACTGAAGCTTTCTTT,-,TRBV5-1,-,TRBJ1-1
CSVAGDRGNYEQYF,TGCAGCGTAGCCGGGGACAGAGGTAACTACGAGCAGTACTTC,TRBD1,TRBV29-1,-,TRBJ2-7
CASSLGLKATNEKLFF,TGTGCCAGCAGTCTGGGCTTGAAGGCAACTAATGAAAAACTGTTTTTT,-,TRBV2,-,TRBJ1-4
CASSRRGSHQPQHF,TGTGCCAGCAGCCGGCGGGGTAGTCATCAGCCCCAGCATTTT,-,TRBV5-6,once,TRBJ1-5
CASSLDENRGRGYTF,TGTGCCAGCAGCTTGGACGAGAACAGGGGACGTGGCTACACCTTC,TRBD1,TRBV5-6,-,TRBJ1-2
CASSPQGADTQYF,TGTGCCAGCAGCCCCCAGGGGGCGGATACGCAGTATTTT,TRBD1,TRBV7-3,-,TRBJ2-3
CASSPGGDTQYF,TGTGCCAGCAGCCCAGGGGGCGATACGCAGTATTTT,TRBD1,TRBV7-3,few,TRBJ2-3
CASSHGDRAGETQYF,TGTGCCAGCAGCCACGGGGACAGGGCTGGGGAGACCCAGTACTTC,TRBD1,TRBV3-1/TRBV3-2,-,TRBJ2-5
CASRLAGGQDEQFF,TGTGCCAGCAGACTAGCGGGGGGCCAGGATGAGCAGTTCTTC,TRBD2,TRBV6-4,-,TRBJ2-1
CASSQVVLGGDTQYF,TGCGCCAGCAGCCAAGTAGTCCTAGGAGGAGATACGCAGTATTTT,-,TRBV4-1,-,TRBJ2-3
CASSQDGRQGGFEKLFF,TGCGCCAGCAGCCAAGATGGGAGGCAGGGAGGTTTTGAAAAACTGTTTTTT,-,TRBV4-1,-,TRBJ1-4
CASSLYETQYF,TGTGCCAGCAGTTTATATGAGACCCAGTACTTC,-,TRBV12-3/TRBV12-4,-,TRBJ2-5
CASSFKQGASEAFF,TGTGCCAGCAGCTTCAAACAGGGGGCTTCCGAAGCTTTCTTT,TRBD1,TRBV7-2,-,TRBJ1-1
CASSQGGASTGELFF,TGTGCCAGCAGCCAAGGCGGGGCCTCCACCGGGGAGCTGTTTTTT,-,TRBV3-1/TRBV3-2,-,TRBJ2-2
CASSLGQTNEKLFF,TGCGCCAGCAGCTTGGGACAGACCAATGAAAAACTGTTTTTT,-,TRBV5-1,-,TRBJ1-4
CASSLASAGGSYEQYF,TGTGCCAGCAGCTTGGCCTCAGCGGGGGGATCCTACGAGCAGTACTTC,TRBD2,TRBV5-4,-,TRBJ2-7